Below, 4 T cell receptor beta chains from the same sample are listed, as sequenced in a study of T-cell memory formation after mild COVID-19. TCRdb reprocessed the 5' RACE reads with MiXCR, giving one entry per CDR3 protein. This sample has 100,000 to 120,000 distinct CDR3 sequences, with over 20% found just once. The sequenced sample was PBMCs or a T cell subset sorted from them (not recorded which). These receptors originate from a man between 18 and 35 years old who had mild COVID-19 (a few samples of this study predate the infection). Cell type and time point are not known.

The chain recombines TRBV6-6 with TRBJ1-2, with 7 positions matching TRBD1. The CDR3 spans 16 residues. Looked up from germline, CDR1 is MNHNY and CDR2 is SVGAGI (reference sequence). V gave up 6 bases and J gave up 4 bases; unmatched junction bases: 14. The CDR3 region has the DNA TGTGCCAGCAGCCGACGACAGGGAGTCGACATCTATGGCTACACCTTC. The encoded protein is CASSRRQGVDIYGYTF.

There are a few counts of this clonotype. This chain joins TRBV6-2 or TRBV6-3 and TRBJ2-2; a possible D gene is TRBD2 (6 bases). V shed 8 bases and J shed 0 bases, with 19 bases lying between them. The CDR3 length is 17 residues. Germline assignment: CDR1 MNHEY and CDR2 SVGEGT. The CDR3 sequence: CASWRGRKLPNTGELFF. The CDR3 DNA reads as TGTGCCAGCTGGCGGGGCCGTAAACTGCCGAACACCGGGGAGCTGTTTTTT.

This clonotype was detected a few times. This chain connects TRBV7-2 to TRBJ1-1; no definite D call. Germline assignment: CDR1 SGHTA and CDR2 FQGNSA. The CDR3 loop spans 12 amino acids. Between the trimmed V and J ends, which lost 5 bases and 5 bases, there was a span of 9 bases. CDR3: CASSPRRTEAFF. The CDR3 DNA is TGTGCCAGCAGCCCTCGGAGGACTGAAGCTTTCTTT.

The CDR3 DNA sequence: TGTGCCAGCACATCCAGAGGGGAGTTGCCCTATGAGCAGTTCTTC. Translating it yields CASTSRGELPYEQFF. V usage is TRBV28 and J usage is TRBJ2-1; D may be TRBD1 or TRBD2 (5 bases each). Trimming stripped 7 bases from V and 8 bases from J, with 21 bases between. The length of the CDR3 is 15 residues. Germline assignment: CDR1 MDHEN and CDR2 SYDVKM. The variable domain in full, completed from reference TRBV28 and TRBJ2-1, reads DVKVTQSSRYLVKRTGEKVFLECVQDMDHENMFWYRQDPGLGLRLIYFSYDVKMKEKGDIPEGYSVSREKKERFSLILESASTNQTSMYLCASTSRGELPYEQFFGPGTRLTVL.